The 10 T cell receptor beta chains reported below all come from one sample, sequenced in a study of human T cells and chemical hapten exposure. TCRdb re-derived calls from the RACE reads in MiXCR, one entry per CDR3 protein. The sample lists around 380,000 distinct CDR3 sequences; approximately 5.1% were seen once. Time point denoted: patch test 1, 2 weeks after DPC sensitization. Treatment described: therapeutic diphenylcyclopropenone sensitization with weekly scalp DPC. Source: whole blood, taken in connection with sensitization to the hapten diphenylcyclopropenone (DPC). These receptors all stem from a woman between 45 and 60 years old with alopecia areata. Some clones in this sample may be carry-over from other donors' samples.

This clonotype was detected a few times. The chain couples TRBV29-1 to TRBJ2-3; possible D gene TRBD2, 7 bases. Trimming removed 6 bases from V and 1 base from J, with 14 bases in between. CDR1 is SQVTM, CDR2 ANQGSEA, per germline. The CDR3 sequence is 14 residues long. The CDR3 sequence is CSVVTGGRTDTQYF. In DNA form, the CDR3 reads TGCAGCGTCGTTACGGGGGGCCGCACAGATACGCAGTATTTT.

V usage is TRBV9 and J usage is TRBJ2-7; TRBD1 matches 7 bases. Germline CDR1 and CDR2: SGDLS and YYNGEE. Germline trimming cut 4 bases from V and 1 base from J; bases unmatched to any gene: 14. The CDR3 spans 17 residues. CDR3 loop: CASSPQTGPYRSYEQYF. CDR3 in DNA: TGTGCCAGCAGCCCTCAGACAGGGCCTTACAGATCCTACGAGCAGTACTTC.

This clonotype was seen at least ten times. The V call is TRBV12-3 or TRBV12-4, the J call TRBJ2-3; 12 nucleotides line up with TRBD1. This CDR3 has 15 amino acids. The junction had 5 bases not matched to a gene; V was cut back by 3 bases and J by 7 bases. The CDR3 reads CASSFGTGGHYTQYF. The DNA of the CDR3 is TGTGCCAGCAGTTTCGGGACAGGGGGCCATTATACGCAGTATTTT.

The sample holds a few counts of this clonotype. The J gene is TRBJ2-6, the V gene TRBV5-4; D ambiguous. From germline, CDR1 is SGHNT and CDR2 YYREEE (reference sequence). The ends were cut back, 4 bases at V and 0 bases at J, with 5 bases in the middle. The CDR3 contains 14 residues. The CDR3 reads CASSPFSGANVLTF. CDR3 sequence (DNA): TGTGCCAGCAGCCCCTTCTCTGGGGCCAACGTCCTGACTTTC.

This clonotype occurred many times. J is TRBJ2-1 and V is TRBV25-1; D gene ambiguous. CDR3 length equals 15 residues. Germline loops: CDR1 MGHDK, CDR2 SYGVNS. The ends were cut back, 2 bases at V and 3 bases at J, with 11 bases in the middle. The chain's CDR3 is CASSEGLRGYNEQFF. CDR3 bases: TGTGCCAGCAGTGAAGGGCTGCGTGGCTACAATGAGCAGTTCTTC.

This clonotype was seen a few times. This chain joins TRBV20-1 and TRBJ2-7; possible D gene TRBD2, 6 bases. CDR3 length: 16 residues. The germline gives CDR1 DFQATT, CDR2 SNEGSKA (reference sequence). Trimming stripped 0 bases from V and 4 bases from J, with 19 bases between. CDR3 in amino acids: CSAREILAETPYEQYF. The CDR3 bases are TGCAGTGCTAGAGAAATACTAGCCGAAACGCCTTACGAGCAGTACTTC.

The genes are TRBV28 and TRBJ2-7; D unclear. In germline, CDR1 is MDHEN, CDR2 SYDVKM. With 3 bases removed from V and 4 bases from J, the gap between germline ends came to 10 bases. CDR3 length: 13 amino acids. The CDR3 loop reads CASSFGLGYEQYF. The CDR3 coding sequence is TGTGCCAGCAGTTTTGGGCTAGGGTACGAGCAGTACTTC.

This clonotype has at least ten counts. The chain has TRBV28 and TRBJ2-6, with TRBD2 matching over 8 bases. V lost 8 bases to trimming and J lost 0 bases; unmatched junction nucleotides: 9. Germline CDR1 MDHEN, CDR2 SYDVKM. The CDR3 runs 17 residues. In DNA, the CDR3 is TGTGCCAGCGAAGGACTAGCCGGACCCTCTGGGGCCAACGTCCTGACTTTC. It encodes CASEGLAGPSGANVLTF.

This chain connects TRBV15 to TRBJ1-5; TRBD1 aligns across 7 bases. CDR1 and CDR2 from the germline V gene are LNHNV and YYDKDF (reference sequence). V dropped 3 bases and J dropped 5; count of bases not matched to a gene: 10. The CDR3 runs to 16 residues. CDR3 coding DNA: TGTGCCACCAGCAGTGATCGCCCAGGGGGGGATCAGCCCCAGCATTTT. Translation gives CATSSDRPGGDQPQHF. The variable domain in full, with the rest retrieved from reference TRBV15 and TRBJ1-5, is DAMVIQNPRYQVTQFGKPVTLSCSQTLNHNVMYWYQQKSSQAPKLLFHYYDKDFNNEADTPDNFQSRRPNTSFCFLDIRSPGLGDTAMYLCATSSDRPGGDQPQHFGDGTRLSIL.

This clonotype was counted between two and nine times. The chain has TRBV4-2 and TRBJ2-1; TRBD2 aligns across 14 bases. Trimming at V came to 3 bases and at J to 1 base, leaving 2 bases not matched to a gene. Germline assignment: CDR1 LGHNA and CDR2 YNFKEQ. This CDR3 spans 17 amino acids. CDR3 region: CASSQRTSGRSYNEQFF. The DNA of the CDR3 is TGTGCCAGCAGCCAGCGGACTAGCGGGAGGTCCTACAATGAGCAGTTCTTC.